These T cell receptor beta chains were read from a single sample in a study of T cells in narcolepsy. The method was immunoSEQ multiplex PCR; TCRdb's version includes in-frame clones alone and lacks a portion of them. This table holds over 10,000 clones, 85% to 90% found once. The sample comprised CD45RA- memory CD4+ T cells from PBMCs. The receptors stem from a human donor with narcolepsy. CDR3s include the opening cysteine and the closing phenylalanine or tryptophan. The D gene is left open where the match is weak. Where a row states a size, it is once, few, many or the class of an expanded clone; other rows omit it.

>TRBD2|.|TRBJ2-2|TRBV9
CASSPGLAVTGELFF
TGTGCCAGCAGCCCTGGACTAGCGGTCACCGGGGAGCTGTTTTTT
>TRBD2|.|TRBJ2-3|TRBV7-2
CASSPPSGVSTDTQYF
TGTGCCAGCAGCCCGCCTAGCGGGGTTAGCACAGATACGCAGTATTTT
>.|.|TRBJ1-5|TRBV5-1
CASSSQGSPDNQPQHF
TGCGCCAGCAGCTCGCAGGGGTCCCCTGACAATCAGCCCCAGCATTTT
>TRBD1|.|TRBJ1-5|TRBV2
CASAVGQASNQPQHF
TGTGCCAGTGCAGTGGGACAGGCGAGCAATCAGCCCCAGCATTTT
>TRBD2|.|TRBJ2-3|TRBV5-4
CASSLSRLAVTSTDTQYF
TGTGCCAGCAGCTTGAGTCGGCTAGCGGTCACTAGCACAGATACGCAGTATTTT
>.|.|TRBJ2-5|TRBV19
CASSIDRGRARETQYF
TGTGCCAGTAGTATAGATCGTGGCCGAGCGAGGGAGACCCAGTACTTC
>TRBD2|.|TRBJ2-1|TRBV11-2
CASSPSGPYNEQFF
TGTGCCAGCAGCCCTAGCGGACCGTACAATGAGCAGTTCTTC
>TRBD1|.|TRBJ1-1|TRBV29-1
CSARQGWENTEAFF
TGCAGCGCCAGACAGGGTTGGGAGAACACTGAAGCTTTCTTT
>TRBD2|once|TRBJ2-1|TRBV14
CASSRVGGRDNEQFF
TGTGCCAGCAGCCGGGTGGGAGGGCGCGACAATGAGCAGTTCTTC
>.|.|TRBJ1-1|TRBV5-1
CASSWGGSSTEAFF
TGCGCCAGCAGCTGGGGGGGTTCGAGCACTGAAGCTTTCTTT
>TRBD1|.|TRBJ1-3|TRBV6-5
CASRRQGGNTIYF
TGTGCCAGCAGACGACAGGGCGGAAACACCATATATTTT
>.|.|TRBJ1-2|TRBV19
CASSNRERGHTF
TGTGCCAGTAGTAACAGGGAGAGGGGCCACACCTTC
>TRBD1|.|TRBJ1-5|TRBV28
CASSRTGVSNQPQHF
TGTGCCAGCAGCCGAACAGGGGTGAGCAATCAGCCCCAGCATTTT
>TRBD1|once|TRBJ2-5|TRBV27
CASSLIQGARETQYF
TGTGCCAGCAGTTTAATACAGGGGGCGAGGGAGACCCAGTACTTC
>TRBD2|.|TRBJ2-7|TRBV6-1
CASSAFWTSGYEQYF
TGTGCCAGCAGTGCTTTTTGGACTAGCGGGTACGAGCAGTACTTC
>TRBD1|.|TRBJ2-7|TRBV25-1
CASSWDRGSHEQYF
TGTGCCAGCAGTTGGGACAGGGGGTCCCACGAGCAGTACTTC
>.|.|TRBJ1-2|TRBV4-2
CASSSLGGNYGYTF
TGTGCCAGCAGCAGCCTCGGGGGTAACTATGGCTACACCTTC